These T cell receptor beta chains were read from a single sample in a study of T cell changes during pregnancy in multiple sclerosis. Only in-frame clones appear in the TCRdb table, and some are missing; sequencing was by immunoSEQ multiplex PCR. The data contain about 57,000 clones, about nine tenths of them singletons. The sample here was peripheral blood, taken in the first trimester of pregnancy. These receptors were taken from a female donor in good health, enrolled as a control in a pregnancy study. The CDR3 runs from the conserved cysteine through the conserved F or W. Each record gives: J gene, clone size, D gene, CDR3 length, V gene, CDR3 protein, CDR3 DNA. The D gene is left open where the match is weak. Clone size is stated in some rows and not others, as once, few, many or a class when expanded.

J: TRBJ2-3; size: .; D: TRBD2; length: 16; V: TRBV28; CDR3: CASSPWVAGDTDTQYF; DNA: TGTGCCAGCAGTCCCTGGGTAGCGGGAGATACAGATACGCAGTATTTT
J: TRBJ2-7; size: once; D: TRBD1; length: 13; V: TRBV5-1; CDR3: CASSLGTGGEQYF; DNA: TGCGCCAGCAGCTTGGGGACAGGGGGTGAGCAGTACTTC
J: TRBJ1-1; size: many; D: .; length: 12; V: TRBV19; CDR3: CASGQPNTEAFF; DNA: TGTGCCAGCGGACAGCCCAACACTGAAGCTTTCTTT
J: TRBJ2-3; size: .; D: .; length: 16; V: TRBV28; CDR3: CASSLYLRSRTDTQYF; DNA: TGTGCCAGCAGTTTATATTTGCGGTCCCGCACAGATACGCAGTATTTT
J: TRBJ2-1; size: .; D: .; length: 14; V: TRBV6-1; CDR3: CASSGSGSRSEQFF; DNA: TGTGCCAGCAGTGGGTCCGGGAGTCGGAGTGAGCAGTTCTTC
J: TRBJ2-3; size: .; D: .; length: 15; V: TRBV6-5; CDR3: CASSYSSNRADTQYF; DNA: TGTGCCAGCAGTTACTCCTCCAACAGAGCAGATACGCAGTATTTT
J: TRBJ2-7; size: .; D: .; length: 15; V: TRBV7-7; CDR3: CASSREGSLSYEQYF; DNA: TGTGCTAGCAGCCGAGAGGGCAGCCTCTCCTACGAGCAGTACTTC
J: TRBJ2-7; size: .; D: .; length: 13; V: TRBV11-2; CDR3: CASSSSLGREQYF; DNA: TGTGCCAGCAGCTCCTCCCTTGGGCGAGAGCAGTACTTC
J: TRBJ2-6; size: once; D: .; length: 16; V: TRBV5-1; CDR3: CASRFQGPSGANVLTF; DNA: TGCGCCAGCAGGTTTCAGGGCCCCTCTGGGGCCAACGTCCTGACTTTC
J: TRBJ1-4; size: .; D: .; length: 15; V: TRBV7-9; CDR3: CASSSTGLTNEKLFF; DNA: TGTGCCAGCAGCTCCACAGGGTTAACTAATGAAAAACTGTTTTTT
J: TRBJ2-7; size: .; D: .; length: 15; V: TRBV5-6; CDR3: CASSLGGQNPYEQYF; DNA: TGTGCCAGCAGCTTGGGTGGACAGAATCCCTACGAGCAGTACTTC
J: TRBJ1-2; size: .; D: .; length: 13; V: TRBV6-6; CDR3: CASSQKQGHGYTF; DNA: TGTGCCAGCAGCCAAAAGCAGGGTCATGGCTACACCTTC
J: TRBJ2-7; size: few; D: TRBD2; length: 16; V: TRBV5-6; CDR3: CASSLSLAVWPWEQYF; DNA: TGTGCCAGCAGCTTGTCCCTAGCGGTCTGGCCCTGGGAGCAGTACTTC
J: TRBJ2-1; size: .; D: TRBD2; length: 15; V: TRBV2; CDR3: CAIPSRTSGYNEQFF; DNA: TGTGCCATCCCATCCCGGACTAGCGGTTACAATGAGCAGTTCTTC
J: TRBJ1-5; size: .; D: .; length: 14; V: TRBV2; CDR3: CASRRGGTNQPQHF; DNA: TGTGCCAGCAGGCGAGGGGGTACCAATCAGCCCCAGCATTTT
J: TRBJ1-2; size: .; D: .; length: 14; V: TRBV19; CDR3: CASSPRLANYGYTF; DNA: TGTGCCAGTAGTCCCCGTCTAGCTAACTATGGCTACACCTTC
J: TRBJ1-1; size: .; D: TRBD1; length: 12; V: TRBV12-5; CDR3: CASAVSTGRAFF; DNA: TGTGCTAGTGCCGTATCGACAGGGCGAGCTTTCTTT
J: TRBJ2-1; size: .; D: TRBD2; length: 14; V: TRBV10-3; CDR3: CAIAPATSGYEQFF; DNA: TGTGCCATCGCCCCTGCGACTAGCGGATATGAGCAGTTCTTC
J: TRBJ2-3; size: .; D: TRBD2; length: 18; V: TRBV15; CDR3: CATSRDLDLQTSGVTQYF; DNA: TGTGCCACCAGCAGAGATCTCGATCTTCAGACTAGCGGAGTTACGCAGTATTTT
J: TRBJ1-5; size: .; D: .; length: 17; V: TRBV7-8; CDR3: CASSLGVVGGYNQPQHF; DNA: TGTGCCAGCAGCTTAGGTGTCGTAGGCGGTTACAATCAGCCCCAGCATTTT
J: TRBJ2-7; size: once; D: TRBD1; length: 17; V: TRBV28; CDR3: CASSLWGGQDTSYEQYF; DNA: TGTGCCAGCAGTTTATGGGGCGGACAGGATACCTCCTACGAGCAGTACTTC
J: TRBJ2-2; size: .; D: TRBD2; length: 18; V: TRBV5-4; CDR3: CASSLGTGTSGRAGELFF; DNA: TGTGCCAGCAGCTTGGGCACGGGGACTAGCGGGAGGGCCGGGGAGCTGTTTTTT
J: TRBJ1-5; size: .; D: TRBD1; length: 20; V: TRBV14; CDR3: CASSQESPMWGTGGGQPQHF; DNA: TGTGCCAGCAGCCAAGAATCCCCAATGTGGGGGACAGGGGGCGGTCAGCCCCAGCATTTT
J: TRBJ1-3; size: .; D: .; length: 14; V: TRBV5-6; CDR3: CASSLGLAANTIYF; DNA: TGTGCCAGCAGCTTGGGATTAGCGGCAAACACCATATATTTT
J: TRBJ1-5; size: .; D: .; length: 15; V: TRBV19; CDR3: CASSWGGVGNQPQHF; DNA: TGTGCCAGTAGTTGGGGGGGAGTGGGTAATCAGCCCCAGCATTTT
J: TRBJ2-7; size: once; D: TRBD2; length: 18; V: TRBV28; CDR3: CASSLTSGIIPRSYEQYF; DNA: TGTGCCAGCAGCCTGACTAGCGGGATAATCCCCCGCTCCTACGAGCAGTACTTC
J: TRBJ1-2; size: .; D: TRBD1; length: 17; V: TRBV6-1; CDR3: CASSEYLMGQGARGYTF; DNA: TGTGCCAGCAGTGAATATTTGATGGGACAGGGGGCTAGGGGCTACACCTTC
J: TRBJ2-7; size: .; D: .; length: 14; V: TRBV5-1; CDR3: CASSSGIGVYEQYF; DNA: TGCGCCAGCAGCTCAGGGATTGGAGTATACGAGCAGTACTTC
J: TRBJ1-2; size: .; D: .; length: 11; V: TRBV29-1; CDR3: CSVEPSSGYTF; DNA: TGCAGCGTTGAACCTAGTAGTGGCTACACCTTC
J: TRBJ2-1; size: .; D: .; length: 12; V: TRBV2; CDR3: CASRGIAFEQFF; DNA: TGTGCCAGCAGGGGAATAGCGTTTGAGCAGTTCTTC
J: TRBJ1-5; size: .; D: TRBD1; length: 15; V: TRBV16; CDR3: CASSQGRGLGQPQHF; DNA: TGTGCCAGCAGCCAAGGCAGGGGGCTGGGTCAGCCCCAGCATTTT
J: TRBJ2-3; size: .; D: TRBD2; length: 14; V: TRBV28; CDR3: CASSLRAGEDTQYF; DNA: TGTGCCAGCAGTTTAAGGGCGGGAGAAGATACGCAGTATTTT
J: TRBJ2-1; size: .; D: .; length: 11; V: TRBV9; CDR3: CASSVLHEQFF; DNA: TGTGCCAGCAGCGTCCTCCATGAGCAGTTCTTC
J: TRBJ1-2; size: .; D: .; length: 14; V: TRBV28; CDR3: CASSYGGTYYGYTF; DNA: TGTGCCAGCAGTTACGGAGGGACCTACTATGGCTACACCTTC
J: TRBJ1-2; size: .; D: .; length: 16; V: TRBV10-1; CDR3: CASSESMQETYYGYTF; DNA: TGCGCCAGCAGTGAGTCGATGCAGGAAACTTACTATGGCTACACCTTC
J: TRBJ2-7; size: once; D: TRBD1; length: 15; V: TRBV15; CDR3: CATSRGGTGEYEQYF; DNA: TGTGCCACCAGCAGGGGGGGGACAGGGGAATACGAGCAGTACTTC
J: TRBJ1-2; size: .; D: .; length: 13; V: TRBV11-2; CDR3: CASSPPEVYGYTF; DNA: TGTGCCAGCAGCCCGCCAGAAGTCTATGGCTACACCTTC
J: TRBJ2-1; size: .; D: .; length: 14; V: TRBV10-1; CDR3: CASSEGIGGDEQFF; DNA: TGCGCCAGCAGTGAGGGGATCGGAGGAGATGAGCAGTTCTTC
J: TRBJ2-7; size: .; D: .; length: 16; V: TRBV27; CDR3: CASSRGGGPPRYEQYF; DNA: TGTGCCAGCAGCCGGGGAGGGGGGCCTCCACGCTACGAGCAGTACTTC
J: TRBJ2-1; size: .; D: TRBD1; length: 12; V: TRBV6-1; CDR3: CASQGEYNEQFF; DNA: TGTGCCAGCCAGGGGGAATACAATGAGCAGTTCTTC